The rows below give T cell receptor beta chains drawn from one sample of a study of identical twins. One entry per CDR3 protein results from TCRdb running MiXCR on the 5' RACE reads. The table includes 500,000 to 550,000 distinct CDR3 sequences, approximately 22% detected once. These data are also associated with another study on T cells expressing NK-cell markers.

The specimen sequenced was CD4+ T cells sorted from blood. The receptors stem from a woman younger than 30 in good health. The CDR3 runs from the conserved cysteine through the conserved F or W. Expanded clones get a size class; other rows say once, few or many, or leave the size out.

cdr3_aa v_call clone_size
CASSLVRNIQYF TRBV7-2 -
CASSSWGSYEQYF TRBV7-9 many
CASCYDVPPNTEAFF TRBV5-1 -
CASSQRDGANIQYF TRBV3-1 -
CASSYGRTSPTYEQYF TRBV5-1 few
CASRGRLAGEETQYF TRBV7-2 -
CASSFPTGRDGYTF TRBV7-9 -
CASTQHISGNTIYF TRBV12-3/TRBV12-4 few
CASSLGGGVGSYEQFF TRBV7-9 -
CASSEQKNQPQHF TRBV2 -
CATSRDGTQGYGANVLTF TRBV15 -
CSVVPGSRYNEQFF TRBV29-1 many
CASSVGATSVSTDTQYF TRBV6-1 -
CASSASSKGTF TRBV5-6 -
CASRPPGLPYNEQFF TRBV7-9 many
CASSTRPGRGTGELFF TRBV7-9 -
CASSRGTGRTYEQYF TRBV6-1 -
CASLRPYCNTEAFF TRBV21-1 -
CASSPWQPKFDGELFF TRBV18 few
CASVGQGYSPLHF TRBV11-2 -
CASSPAQGNHQPQHF TRBV7-2 few
CSARGEGHEQFF TRBV20-1 few
CAWRLAGGYEQYF TRBV30 -
CASSQAWANVLTF TRBV5-5 -
CASSYAGVSGNTIYF TRBV6-5 many
CSVNRPGLGTREQYF TRBV20-1 -
CASSLSVWVGEQYF TRBV12-3/TRBV12-4 few